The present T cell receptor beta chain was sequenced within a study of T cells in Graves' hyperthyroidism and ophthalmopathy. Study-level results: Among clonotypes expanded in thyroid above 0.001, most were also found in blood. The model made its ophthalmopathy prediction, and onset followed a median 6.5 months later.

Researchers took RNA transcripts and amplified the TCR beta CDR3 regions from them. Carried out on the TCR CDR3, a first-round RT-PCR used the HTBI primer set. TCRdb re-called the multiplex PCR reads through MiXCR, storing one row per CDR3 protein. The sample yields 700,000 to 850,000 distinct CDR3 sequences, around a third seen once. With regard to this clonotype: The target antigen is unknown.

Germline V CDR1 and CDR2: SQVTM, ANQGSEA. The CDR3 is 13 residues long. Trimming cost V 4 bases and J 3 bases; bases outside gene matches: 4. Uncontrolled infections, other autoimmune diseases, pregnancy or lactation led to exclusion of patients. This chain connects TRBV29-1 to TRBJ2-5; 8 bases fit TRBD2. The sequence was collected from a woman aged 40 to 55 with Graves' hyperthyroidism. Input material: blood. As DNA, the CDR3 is TGCAGCGTTGCCCCGGGGGGGGAAGAGACCCAGTACTTC. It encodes CSVAPGGEETQYF.